The 14 T cell receptor beta chains presented below share a single source sample, sequenced in a study of siplizumab effects on memory and regulatory T cells. The data were produced by immunoSEQ multiplex PCR, yet TCRdb's version contains in-frame clones alone and is incomplete. This sample has about 87,000 clones, with about 93% found just once. The sample consisted of non-Treg CD4+ T cells sorted from blood. The receptors were sampled from a human donor in good health.

This sequence joins TRBV25-1 and TRBJ1-1; D is possibly TRBD1 (5 bases). The V end was cut by 1 base, the J end by 4 bases, with 19 bases between. This CDR3 is 17 amino acids long. The germline CDR1 and CDR2 sequences are MGHDK and SYGVNS. The CDR3 bases are TGTGCCAGCAGTGAATTTCGGCCGGGAGGGGTTGGCACTGAAGCTTTCTTT. This sequence encodes CASSEFRPGGVGTEAFF.

The CDR3 sequence is CASSQGADRGNYGYTF. The DNA for the CDR3 is TGCGCCAGCAGCCAAGGGGCGGACAGGGGGAACTATGGCTACACCTTC. The V gene is TRBV4-1, the J gene TRBJ1-2, with 10 bases fitting TRBD1. Germline V gene data show CDR1 as MGHRA and CDR2 as YSYEKL. J lost 2 bases, V lost 1 base, and 4 bases had no gene match. CDR3 size: 16 residues.

This clone was seen just once. The J gene is TRBJ2-2, the V gene TRBV5-6; unclear D gene. Trimming removed 5 bases from V and 4 bases from J, with 12 bases in between. The CDR3 runs 14 residues. In germline, CDR1 is SGHDT, CDR2 YYEEEE. In DNA, the CDR3 is TGTGCCAGCAGGTCAGCTCAAGTCACCGGGGAGCTGTTTTTT. Translation gives CASRSAQVTGELFF.

The chain employs TRBV11-1 and TRBJ2-7; no clear D. The CDR3 has 13 amino acids. Trimming pared 5 bases from V and 0 bases from J, leaving 8 bases between. In germline, CDR1 is SGHAT, CDR2 FQDESV (reference sequence). DNA of the CDR3: TGTGCCAGCAGCCCCAGGAGCTCCTACGAGCAGTACTTC. Translation: CASSPRSSYEQYF.

The chain employs TRBV30 and TRBJ2-1, with 7 bases fitting TRBD2. Trimming took 2 bases from V and 5 from J; bases not matched to a gene: 9. The germline gives CDR1 GTSNPN, CDR2 SVGIG (reference sequence). This CDR3 has 15 residues. The DNA for the CDR3 is TGTGCCTGGAGTAGGGGAGCGGGACGGAACAATGAGCAGTTCTTC. This encodes CAWSRGAGRNNEQFF.

V usage is TRBV6-5 and J usage is TRBJ2-7; 7 nucleotides line up with TRBD1. This CDR3 has 14 amino acids. J was trimmed by 4 bases and V by 6 bases; bases with no gene match: 9. Germline CDR1 reads MNHEY; CDR2 reads SVGAGI. CDR3 in amino acids: CASRPVDRVYEQYF. In DNA, the CDR3 is TGTGCCAGCAGACCCGTTGACAGGGTTTACGAGCAGTACTTC.

The gene calls are TRBV7-6 and TRBJ2-3; D may be TRBD2 (5 bases). Germline CDR1 reads SGHVS; CDR2 reads FNYEAQ. The CDR3 has 15 residues. The germline V and J ends were trimmed by 1 base and 3 bases, with 11 bases remaining between them. CDR3 loop: CASSLVGMGTDTQYF. Here the CDR3 DNA reads TGTGCCAGCAGCTTAGTCGGGATGGGGACAGATACGCAGTATTTT.

This chain links TRBV15 with TRBJ1-2; 7 nucleotides match TRBD1. V lost 5 bases to trimming and J lost 2 bases; unmatched junction nucleotides: 8. This CDR3 comprises 15 residues. From germline, CDR1 is LNHNV and CDR2 YYDKDF (reference sequence). This CDR3 is CATSVGTDINYGYTF. The CDR3 nucleotides are TGTGCCACCAGCGTCGGGACAGACATAAACTATGGCTACACCTTC.

The J gene is TRBJ1-2, the V gene TRBV6-1; possibly TRBD1 for D (6 bases). The CDR3 totals 14 residues. V was pared by 5 bases and J by 4 bases, with 14 bases between. CDR1 is MNHNS and CDR2 is SASEGT in the germline V gene. CDR3 DNA: TGTGCCAGCAGTACACAGGGTGGAGGCTATGGCTACACCTTC. Encoded protein: CASSTQGGGYGYTF.

The chain joins TRBV19 to TRBJ2-2; 12 bases fit TRBD2. In germline, CDR1 is LNHDA, CDR2 SQIVND (reference sequence). V trimming: 7 bases; J trimming: 0 bases; junction bases outside the gene matches: 6. The CDR3 covers 17 residues. The CDR3 DNA follows: TGTGCCAGTACCATACTAGCGGGGGGTCCGAACACCGGGGAGCTGTTTTTT. Its translation: CASTILAGGPNTGELFF.

The chain is built from TRBV28 and TRBJ2-7; no definite D call. The CDR3 sequence is 12 residues long. Germline V lookup: CDR1 MDHEN, CDR2 SYDVKM. Trimming removed 8 bases from V and 3 bases from J, with 11 bases in between. This chain's CDR3 is CASLGFDYEQYF. The CDR3 DNA sequence: TGTGCCAGCCTGGGTTTTGACTACGAGCAGTACTTC.

The chain links TRBV4-1 to TRBJ2-3; no clear D. The V gene lost 4 bases and the J gene lost 2 bases, with 16 bases spanning the gap. The germline gives CDR1 MGHRA, CDR2 YSYEKL. The CDR3 is made up of 16 amino acids. The DNA of the CDR3 is TGCGCCAGCAGCCCCCGCGGTAGGGAACTCACAGATACGCAGTATTTT. This gives the protein CASSPRGRELTDTQYF.

The rearrangement links TRBV28 to TRBJ2-1; 11 bases are a match to TRBD2. The CDR3 runs to 15 residues. The J segment lost 8 bases and the V segment lost 5 bases, leaving 8 bases of the junction unmatched. Germline CDR1 and CDR2: MDHEN and SYDVKM. As DNA, the CDR3 is TGTGCCAGCAGTGGACTAGCGGGCCAAGGGGATGAGCAGTTCTTC. Its translation: CASSGLAGQGDEQFF.

This clone was seen only once. V usage is TRBV2 and J usage is TRBJ2-5; D not certain. CDR1 and CDR2 (germline): SNHLY, FYNNEI. The CDR3 consists of 11 residues. The V gene lost 6 bases and the J gene lost 6 bases, with 8 bases spanning the gap. Written as DNA, the CDR3 is TGTGCCAGCAGCGACTCACAGACCCAGTACTTC. It is translated as CASSDSQTQYF. The full variable domain, in which reference TRBV2 and TRBJ2-5 provide the parts outside the CDR3, is EPEVTQTPSHQVTQMGQEVILRCVPISNHLYFYWYRQILGQKVEFLVSFYNNEISEKSEIFDDQFSVERPDGSNFTLKIRSTKLEDSAMYFCASSDSQTQYFGPGTRLLVL.